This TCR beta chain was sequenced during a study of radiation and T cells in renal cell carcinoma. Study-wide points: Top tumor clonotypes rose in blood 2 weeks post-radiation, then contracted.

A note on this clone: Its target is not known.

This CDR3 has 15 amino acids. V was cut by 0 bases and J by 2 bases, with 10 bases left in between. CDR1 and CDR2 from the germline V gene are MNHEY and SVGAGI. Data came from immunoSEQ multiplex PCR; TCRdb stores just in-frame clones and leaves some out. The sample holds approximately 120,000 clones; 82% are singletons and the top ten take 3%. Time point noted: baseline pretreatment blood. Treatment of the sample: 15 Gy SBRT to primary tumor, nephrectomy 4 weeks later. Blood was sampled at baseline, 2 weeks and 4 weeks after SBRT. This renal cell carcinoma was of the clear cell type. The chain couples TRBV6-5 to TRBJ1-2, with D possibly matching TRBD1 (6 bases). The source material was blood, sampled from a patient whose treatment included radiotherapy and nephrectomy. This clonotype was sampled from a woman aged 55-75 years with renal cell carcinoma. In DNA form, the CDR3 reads TGTGCCAGCAGTTACTCGTACAGGGTAAACTATGGCTACACCTTC. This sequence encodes CASSYSYRVNYGYTF.